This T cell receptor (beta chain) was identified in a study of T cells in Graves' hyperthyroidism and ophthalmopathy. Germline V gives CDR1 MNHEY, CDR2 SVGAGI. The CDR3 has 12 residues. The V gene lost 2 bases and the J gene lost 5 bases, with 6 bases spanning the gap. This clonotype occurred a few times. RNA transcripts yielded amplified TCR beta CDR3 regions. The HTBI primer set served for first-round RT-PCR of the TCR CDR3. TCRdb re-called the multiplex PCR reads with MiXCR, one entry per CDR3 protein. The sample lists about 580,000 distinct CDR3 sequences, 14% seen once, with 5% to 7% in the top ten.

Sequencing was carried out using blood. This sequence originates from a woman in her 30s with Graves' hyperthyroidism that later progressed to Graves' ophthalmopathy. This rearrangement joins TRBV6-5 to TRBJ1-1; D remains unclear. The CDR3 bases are TGTGCCAGCAGTTACCATGGGACTGAAGCTTTCTTT. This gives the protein CASSYHGTEAFF.